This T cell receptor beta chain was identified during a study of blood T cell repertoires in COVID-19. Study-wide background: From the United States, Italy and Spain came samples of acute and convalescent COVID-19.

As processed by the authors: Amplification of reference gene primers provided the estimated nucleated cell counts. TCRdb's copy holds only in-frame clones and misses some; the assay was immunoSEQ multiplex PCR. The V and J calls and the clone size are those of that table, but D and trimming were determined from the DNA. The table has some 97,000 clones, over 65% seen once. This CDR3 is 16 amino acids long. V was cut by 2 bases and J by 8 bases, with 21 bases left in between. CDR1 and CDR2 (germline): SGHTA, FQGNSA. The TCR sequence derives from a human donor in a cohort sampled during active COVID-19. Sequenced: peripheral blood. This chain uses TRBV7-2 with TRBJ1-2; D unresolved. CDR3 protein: CASSLPALGGYRGYTF. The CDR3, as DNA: TGTGCCAGCAGCTTACCCGCCCTTGGCGGGTATCGGGGCTACACCTTC.